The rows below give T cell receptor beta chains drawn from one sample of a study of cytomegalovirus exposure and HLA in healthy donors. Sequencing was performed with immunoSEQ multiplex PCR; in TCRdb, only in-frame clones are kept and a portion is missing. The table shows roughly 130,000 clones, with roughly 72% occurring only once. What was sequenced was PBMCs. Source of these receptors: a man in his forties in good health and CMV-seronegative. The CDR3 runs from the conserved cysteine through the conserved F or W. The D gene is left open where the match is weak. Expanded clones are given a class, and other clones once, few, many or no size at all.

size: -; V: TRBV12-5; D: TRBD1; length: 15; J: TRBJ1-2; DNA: TGTGCTAGTGGTACCGGGACAGGGGATAACTATGGCTACACCTTC; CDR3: CASGTGTGDNYGYTF
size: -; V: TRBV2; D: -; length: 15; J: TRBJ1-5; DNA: TGTGCCAGCAGTGAAGCCCCCACCTGGGAGCAGCCCCAGCATTTT; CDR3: CASSEAPTWEQPQHF
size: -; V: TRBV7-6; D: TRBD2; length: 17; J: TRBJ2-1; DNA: TGTGCCAGCAGCTTAGTTGTTAGCGGGGGGGCCTACAATGAGCAGTTCTTC; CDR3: CASSLVVSGGAYNEQFF
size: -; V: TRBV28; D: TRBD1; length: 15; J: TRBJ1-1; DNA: TGTGCCAGCAGTTTACACAGGGGTTCGAACACTGAAGCTTTCTTT; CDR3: CASSLHRGSNTEAFF
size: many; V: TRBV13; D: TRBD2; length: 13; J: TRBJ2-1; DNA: TGTGCCAGCAGCTTCCAGGGACTAGTCGAGCAGTTCTTC; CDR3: CASSFQGLVEQFF
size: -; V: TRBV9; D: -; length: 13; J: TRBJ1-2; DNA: TGTGCCAGCGCAGCGGGGGCTAACTATGGCTACACCTTC; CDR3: CASAAGANYGYTF
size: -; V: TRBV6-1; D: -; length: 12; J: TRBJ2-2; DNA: TGTGCCAGCAGTAGCGGCACCGGGGAGCTGCTTTTT; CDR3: CASSSGTGELLF
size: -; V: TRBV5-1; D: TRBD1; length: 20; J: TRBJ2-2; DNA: TGCGCCAGCAGCTACCTAAGGGGACAGGGGGCGCTGACGAACACCGGGGAGCTGTTTTTT; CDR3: CASSYLRGQGALTNTGELFF
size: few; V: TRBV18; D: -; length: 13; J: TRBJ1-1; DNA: TGTGCCAGCTCACCGAGTGTCAACACTGAAGCTTTCTTT; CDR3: CASSPSVNTEAFF
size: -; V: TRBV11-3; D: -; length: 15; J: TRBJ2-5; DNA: TGTGCCAGCAGCTTAGTAGGGACACCAGGAGAGACCCAGTACTTC; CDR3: CASSLVGTPGETQYF
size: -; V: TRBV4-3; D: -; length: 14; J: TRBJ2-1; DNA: TGCGCCAGCAGCCAAGTATCAGGGAACAATGAGCAGTTCTTC; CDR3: CASSQVSGNNEQFF
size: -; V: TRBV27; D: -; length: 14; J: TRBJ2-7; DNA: TGTGCCAGCAGGCCGGGTCCTACTTTCTACGAGCAGTACTTC; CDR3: CASRPGPTFYEQYF
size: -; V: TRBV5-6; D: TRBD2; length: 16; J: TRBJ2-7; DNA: TGTGCCAGCAGCCAAGATGGAGCGGGAGCCACCTACGAGCAGTACTTC; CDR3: CASSQDGAGATYEQYF
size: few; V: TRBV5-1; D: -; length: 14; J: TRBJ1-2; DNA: TGCGCCAGCAGCTTGGCGGACAGAGAGGACGGCTACACCTTC; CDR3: CASSLADREDGYTF
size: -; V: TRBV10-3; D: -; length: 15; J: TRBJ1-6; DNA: TGTGCCATCACCGCAGGAAGGGACAAGAATTCACCCCTCCACTTT; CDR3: CAITAGRDKNSPLHF
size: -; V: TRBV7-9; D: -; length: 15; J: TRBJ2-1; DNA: TGTGCCAGCAGCTTGGCCTGGACAGGACTACACGAGCAGTTCTTC; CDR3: CASSLAWTGLHEQFF
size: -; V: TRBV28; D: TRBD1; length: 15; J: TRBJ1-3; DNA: TGTGCCAGCAGGTTGTTACAGGGGTTTGGAAACACCATATATTTT; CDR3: CASRLLQGFGNTIYF
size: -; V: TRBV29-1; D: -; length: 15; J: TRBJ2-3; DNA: TGCAGCGTGACCCTCTGGGCTTCCCTTACAGATACGCAGTATTTT; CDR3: CSVTLWASLTDTQYF
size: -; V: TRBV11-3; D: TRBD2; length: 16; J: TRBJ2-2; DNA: TGTGCCAACAGCTTAAAGACCGGCGGGGGGACCGGGGAGCTGTTTTTT; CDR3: CANSLKTGGGTGELFF
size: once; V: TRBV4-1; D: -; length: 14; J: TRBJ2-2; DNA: TGCGCCAGCAGCCAAACACAGAACACCGGGGAGCTGTTTTTT; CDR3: CASSQTQNTGELFF